This T cell receptor beta chain was retrieved from a study of cytomegalovirus exposure and HLA in healthy donors. A 120-subject validation cohort, separate from the approximately 610-subject first cohort, supplied the donors. Clones were sequenced by immunoSEQ multiplex PCR, and TCRdb holds only the in-frame ones, with some missing. The data show hundreds of thousands of clones, approximately 90% seen once. Study findings and constraints: Published work reported that the classifier diagnosed cytomegalovirus status with high specificity and sensitivity.

The length of the CDR3 is 13 residues. Germline assignment: CDR1 MNHEY and CDR2 SMNVEV (reference sequence). The V end lost 5 bases, the J end lost 1 base, and 8 bases lay between the germline ends. About this clone: Antigen unknown.

Material for sequencing was PBMCs. V usage is TRBV27 and J usage is TRBJ2-5; the D gene is possibly TRBD1 (5 bases). The TCR comes from a woman under 30 in good health and CMV-seronegative. CDR3 DNA sequence: TGTGCCAGCAGTGTTGACAGCCAAGAGACCCAGTACTTC. Its translation is CASSVDSQETQYF.